This TCR beta chain was sequenced during a study of vaccination and CD4 T cells after COVID-19 (dated by TCRdb to between 2021 and 2024). In terms of the full investigation: Convalescent patients had a positive SARS-CoV-2 result on nasal swab PCR, and of these patients, several had mild disease and one had severe disease. Participants got two doses of the Pfizer-BioNTech BNT162b2 vaccine (n=8) or two doses of the Moderna mRNA-1273 vaccine (n=2). In 9 to 11 COVID-19 convalescent patients and a handful of infection-naive healthy vaccine recipients, researchers compared the spike-specific CD4+ TCR repertoire from before mRNA vaccination with the repertoire from after. The time from the second vaccine dose to post-vaccine blood sampling had a median of roughly 72 days and ranged from about 12 to 241 days. The convalescent cohort included six males and four females, with two Hispanic individuals, seven Caucasians, two Asians and one multiracial person. Post-COVID blood samples from convalescent patients were collected a median of around 110 days after diagnosis, with a range of about 30 to 170 days.

The convalescent patients' positive SARS-CoV-2 PCR tests were from March to December 2020, which was before the Alpha, Beta and Delta variants emerged in the United States. PBMCs were separated from whole blood using Ficoll-Paque Plus gradient centrifugation and then either used fresh or cryopreserved at -140C. General study outcomes and caveats: The median number of SARS-CoV-2-reactive clonotypes rose from around 22 after infection to some 40 after vaccination, but the change was not significant. In convalescent patients, a median roughly 83% of post-vaccine SARS-CoV-2-reactive clones were detected only after vaccination, and vaccine-specific priming was suggested by this finding. In convalescent patients, nearly all vaccine-specific clones (304 of 307) were found to be mono-reactive for SARS-CoV-2 spike rather than cross-reactive with common cold coronaviruses. Relatively few convalescent patients were included in the study, and early timepoints after natural infection were not analyzed.

Library creation used PCR. Instrument used: Illumina iSeq 100. In the authors' own workflow: Non-productive sequences were filtered out, and CDR3s that did not start with C, did not end with F or W, or were shorter than 7 amino acids were discarded. Similarity between CDR3 sequences was evaluated in R version 3.6.1 using Levenshtein distances (stringdist) and unrooted phylogenetic trees (ape). In-frame beta chains were kept once TCRdb had trimmed the public reads at Q25 with fastp and called clones with MiXCR. Here each entry gathers all rows of one CDR3 protein and keeps the most common genes and DNA. None of the V and J calls come from the authors' own analysis; TCRdb made them. Within this sample are 15,000 or so distinct CDR3 sequences, with 69% of them counted one time only. The ten largest account for around 1.1% of the sample. The V end gives up 3 bases and the J end 6 bases, leaving 7 bases in the junction not matched to a gene. The germline V gene (reference sequence) supplies CDR1 GTSNPN and CDR2 SVGIG. The CDR3 goes from the cysteine to the phenylalanine over 14 residues. Solely the CDR3 DNA is kept, with 42 bases framed from the first base.

This clonotype appeared a few times. No antigen is known for it. No clone much larger than this one lies a single base away; base qualities are absent. The receptor chain draws on TRBV30 and TRBJ2-7, and 11 junction bases match TRBD1. This TCR was recovered from a human donor who had recovered from COVID-19. Source: CD4+ T cells from blood, taken after SARS-CoV-2 vaccination. CDR3 region: CAWRRGTGGSEQYF. Read as DNA, the sequence is TGTGCCTGGAGAAGGGGGACAGGGGGGAGCGAGCAGTACTTC.